This is a list of T cell receptor beta chains from one sample in a study of T cell changes during pregnancy in multiple sclerosis. Sequencing used immunoSEQ multiplex PCR; TCRdb keeps in-frame clones, though not all of them. This table holds tens of thousands of clones, 80% to 95% found once. This specimen consisted of peripheral blood, obtained in the second trimester of pregnancy. Source of these receptors: a female donor with multiple sclerosis, enrolled in a pregnancy study. The CDR3 runs from the conserved cysteine through the conserved F or W. A D gene is named only where the DNA matches it firmly. Clone size is stated in some rows and not others, as once, few, many or a class when expanded.

j_call,d_call,clone_size,v_call,cdr3_aa,cdr3_nt
TRBJ1-4,TRBD1,NA,TRBV19,CASSILTGGTNEKLFF,TGTGCCAGTAGTATACTGACAGGGGGAACTAATGAAAAACTGTTTTTT
TRBJ2-7,NA,NA,TRBV4-1,CASSQDFWLETYEQYF,TGCGCCAGCAGCCAAGATTTCTGGCTAGAAACCTACGAGCAGTACTTC
TRBJ2-1,TRBD2,NA,TRBV4-1,CASSRSSGYNEQFF,TGCGCCAGCAGCCGCAGTAGCGGGTACAATGAGCAGTTCTTC
TRBJ2-5,TRBD2,NA,TRBV6-5,CASSLAGGQETQYF,TGTGCCAGCAGTCTAGCGGGGGGGCAAGAGACCCAGTACTTC
TRBJ1-1,NA,NA,TRBV9,CASSVTPGETEAFF,TGTGCCAGCAGCGTAACCCCAGGGGAAACTGAAGCTTTCTTT
TRBJ1-2,NA,NA,TRBV2,CASSLQFNYGYTF,TGTGCCAGCAGCCTACAGTTTAACTATGGCTACACCTTC
TRBJ2-7,TRBD2,once,TRBV7-9,CASSPLAGAYEQYF,TGTGCCAGCAGCCCATTAGCGGGGGCCTACGAGCAGTACTTC
TRBJ1-1,NA,NA,TRBV19,CASSKTTGNTEAFF,TGTGCCAGTAGTAAAACGACAGGGAACACTGAAGCTTTCTTT
TRBJ2-7,TRBD1,NA,TRBV4-3,CASSQDRDRGNFYEQYF,TGCGCCAGCAGCCAAGATCGGGACAGGGGAAATTTCTACGAGCAGTACTTC
TRBJ2-1,TRBD2,NA,TRBV25-1,CASSEFRGDEQFF,TGTGCCAGCAGTGAGTTCCGGGGGGATGAGCAGTTCTTC